These 16 T cell receptor beta chains originate from one sample sequenced in a study of CD8 T cells in Susac syndrome. The authors reverse transcribed roughly 0.5 to 1 ug RNA with random hexamers. TCRdb processed the immunoSEQ multiplex PCR reads anew with MiXCR; each CDR3 protein has one entry. Here the sample spans hundreds of thousands of distinct CDR3 sequences, 85% being singletons. The material sequenced was CD8+ T cells from PBMCs. Every receptor here comes from a human donor with multiple sclerosis.

The V gene is TRBV29-1, the J gene TRBJ1-3; D unclear. Trimming took 3 bases from V and 4 from J, leaving 10 bases between them. Germline V gene data show CDR1 as SQVTM and CDR2 as ANQGSEA. The CDR3 loop spans 13 amino acids. The CDR3 region has the DNA TGCAGCGTTGAGTCCCATGTGGGAAACACCATATATTTT. Protein: CSVESHVGNTIYF.

The chain couples TRBV18 to TRBJ2-2, with D unresolved. The length of the CDR3 is 15 residues. V gave up 3 bases and J gave up 2 bases, with 10 bases separating them. Germline lookup yields CDR1 KGHSH and CDR2 LQKENI. CDR3 region: CASSPQSDNTGELFF. CDR3 DNA sequence: TGTGCCAGCTCACCCCAGTCGGACAACACCGGGGAGCTGTTTTTT. Based on the CDR3 plus reference TRBV18 and TRBJ2-2, the full variable domain is NAGVMQNPRHLVRRRGQEARLRCSPMKGHSHVYWYRQLPEEGLKFMVYLQKENIIDESGMPKERFSAEFPKEGPSILRIQQVVRGDSAAYFCASSPQSDNTGELFFGEGSRLTVL.

The V and J genes are TRBV5-1 and TRBJ2-7; TRBD1 might be the D (5 bases). V was trimmed by 8 bases and J by 7 bases, leaving 13 bases between them. The germline CDR1 and CDR2 sequences are SGHRS and YFSETQ. This CDR3 is 11 amino acids long. CDR3 coding DNA: TGCGCCAGGCGGAGTGGGGCTGAGCAGTACTTC. Amino acid sequence: CARRSGAEQYF.

The V and J genes are TRBV29-1 and TRBJ2-5, with TRBD2 matching 14 bases. Trimming removed 6 bases from V and 7 bases from J; junction bases left unmatched: 10. The CDR3 covers 15 residues. CDR1 is SQVTM and CDR2 is ANQGSEA in the germline V gene. This chain's CDR3 is CSVGGLAGAPGTQYF. The CDR3, as DNA: TGCAGCGTGGGGGGACTAGCGGGAGCTCCAGGGACCCAGTACTTC.

The chain employs TRBV7-9 and TRBJ2-3, with D possibly called TRBD1 or TRBD2 (6 bases each). CDR3 length equals 14 residues. Germline lookup yields CDR1 SEHNR and CDR2 FQNEAQ (reference sequence). Trimming shortened V by 6 bases and J by 6 bases, and 16 bases separated the two germline ends. The CDR3 reads CASSSRGPRDTQYF. CDR3 nucleotide sequence: TGTGCCAGCAGTTCCCGGGGGCCCCGGGATACGCAGTATTTT.

This clonotype was found once. The rearrangement joins TRBV27 to TRBJ1-5; 8 bases fit TRBD1. Germline V CDR1 and CDR2: MNHEY, SMNVEV (reference sequence). V was pared by 3 bases and J by 6 bases, with 4 bases of the junction left unmatched. This CDR3 contains 14 residues. CDR3 sequence (DNA): TGTGCCAGCAGTTTTGACAGGGGCGGTCAGCCCCAGCATTTT. It encodes CASSFDRGGQPQHF.

The chain carries TRBV11-2 and TRBJ2-1; D might be TRBD2 (6 bases). This CDR3 has 17 amino acids. The V end lost 5 bases, the J end lost 2 bases, and 19 bases lay between the germline ends. Germline V gives CDR1 SGHAT, CDR2 FQNNGV. For the CDR3, the DNA is TGTGCCAGCAGCAACCCGGGCCAAGGAGGGGCCTACAATGAGCAGTTCTTC. Translation gives CASSNPGQGGAYNEQFF.

The V and J genes are TRBV6-2 or TRBV6-3 and TRBJ1-4; D is unclear. The CDR3 is 12 residues long. The germline CDR1 and CDR2 sequences are MNHEY and SVGEGT. Trimming pared 7 bases from V and 7 bases from J, leaving 10 bases between. CDR3: CASNLVGEKLFF. CDR3 nucleotide sequence: TGTGCCAGCAACCTGGTCGGTGAAAAACTGTTTTTT.

CDR3 nucleotides: TGTGCCAGCAGCGTTTCCGGGACTAGCGGGGTCGCAGATACGCAGTATTTT. This codes for CASSVSGTSGVADTQYF. This chain connects TRBV9 to TRBJ2-3; 13 positions match TRBD2. Trimming removed 2 bases from V and 4 bases from J; junction bases left unmatched: 7. This CDR3 region has 17 residues. Germline-derived CDR1 and CDR2 are SGDLS and YYNGEE.

The CDR3 DNA follows: TGTGCCAGCAGCTCGCAGAGTGGGGAGTGGAACACTGAAGCTTTCTTT. Its translation: CASSSQSGEWNTEAFF. This rearrangement joins TRBV5-6 to TRBJ1-1; D remains unclear. Germline CDR1 and CDR2: SGHDT and YYEEEE. V dropped 3 bases and J dropped 1 base, with 16 bases sitting between them. The CDR3 sequence is 16 residues long.

V and J are TRBV7-6 and TRBJ1-1, with 7 bases lining up with TRBD1. Germline V gene data show CDR1 as SGHVS and CDR2 as FNYEAQ. The CDR3 contains 16 residues. V trimming: 4 bases; J trimming: 0 bases; junction bases outside the gene matches: 8. CDR3 bases: TGTGCCAGCAGCTACGTCCTGGGACAGTTGAACACTGAAGCTTTCTTT. Its translation: CASSYVLGQLNTEAFF. The full variable domain, rest sourced from reference TRBV7-6 and TRBJ1-1, is GAGVSQSPRYKVTKRGQDVALRCDPISGHVSLYWYRQALGQGPEFLTYFNYEAQQDKSGLPNDRFSAERPEGSISTLTIQRTEQRDSAMYRCASSYVLGQLNTEAFFGQGTRLTVV.

The chain uses TRBV19 and TRBJ1-1; D is unresolved. The V and J ends lost 10 bases and 3 bases respectively, with 15 bases between them. The CDR3 extends over 13 amino acids. Germline loops: CDR1 LNHDA, CDR2 SQIVND (reference sequence). Here the CDR3 DNA reads TGTGCCACTTCCTTCGGGTCGCACACTGAAGCTTTCTTT. Its translation: CATSFGSHTEAFF. Using reference TRBV19 and TRBJ1-1 for the parts outside the CDR3, the full variable domain is DGGITQSPKYLFRKEGQNVTLSCEQNLNHDAMYWYRQDPGQGLRLIYYSQIVNDFQKGDIAEGYSVSREKKESFPLTVTSAQKNPTAFYLCATSFGSHTEAFFGQGTRLTVV.

The gene calls are TRBV4-1 and TRBJ1-1; D ambiguous. The V end was cut by 4 bases, the J end by 0 bases, with 24 bases between. CDR1 and CDR2 from the germline V gene are MGHRA and YSYEKL. The CDR3 has 19 residues. This CDR3 is CASSPAPGMLPGMNTEAFF. As DNA, the CDR3 is TGCGCCAGCAGCCCAGCCCCAGGCATGTTACCGGGTATGAACACTGAAGCTTTCTTT.

The J gene is TRBJ2-7, the V gene TRBV7-6, with 10 bases aligning to TRBD1. This CDR3 spans 14 amino acids. Germline V gene lookup returns CDR1 SGHVS and CDR2 FNYEAQ. Trimming removed 4 bases from V and 5 bases from J; junction bases left unmatched: 5. The CDR3 protein is CASSSGQGIDEQYF. The CDR3 DNA is TGTGCCAGCAGCTCGGGACAGGGGATCGACGAGCAGTACTTC.

The V call is TRBV3-1, the J call TRBJ1-4; D gene uncertain. There are 12 residues in the CDR3. Germline values: CDR1 LGHDT, CDR2 YNNKEL (reference sequence). V was cut by 0 bases and J by 12 bases, with 8 bases left in between. The CDR3 sequence is CASSQESLELFF. In DNA, the CDR3 is TGTGCCAGCAGCCAAGAGTCCTTGGAACTGTTTTTT.

The chain combines TRBV25-1 with TRBJ2-3; D is tentatively TRBD1 or TRBD2 (6 bases each). The ends were cut back, 4 bases at V and 6 bases at J, with 14 bases in the middle. In germline, CDR1 is MGHDK, CDR2 SYGVNS. The CDR3 has 14 residues. The CDR3 DNA sequence: TGTGCCAGCAGTGCTGGGGGGCTCCTGGATACGCAGTATTTT. Translated: CASSAGGLLDTQYF.